A selection of T cell receptor beta chains follows, all from one sample in a study of shared clonotypes between healthy human individuals. Some clones are missing from TCRdb's copy, which holds only in-frame ones; the method was immunoSEQ multiplex PCR. In the table there are 950,000 to 1,100,000 clones, under 80% of which are singletons. The sequenced material came from memory CD4+ T cells sorted from blood. All receptors derive from a man aged 18 to 29 in good health. Both conserved end residues are part of each CDR3. The D gene is left open where the match is weak. Clone size is shown for a subset of rows, as once, few, many or a class of expanded clone.

D	size	V	J	DNA	CDR3
NA	NA	TRBV6-6	TRBJ2-7	TGTGCCAGCAGTTACAGTAGCGACCTCTACGAGCAGTACTTC	CASSYSSDLYEQYF
TRBD1	NA	TRBV5-6	TRBJ2-7	TGTGCCAGCAGCGGAGACAGGGGTCTGGGCGAGCAGTACTTC	CASSGDRGLGEQYF
NA	NA	TRBV11-2	TRBJ2-3	TGTGCCAGCAGCTTATGGGGGCCAGGGGATACGCAGTATTTT	CASSLWGPGDTQYF
NA	NA	TRBV14	TRBJ2-4	TGTGCCAGCAGCCCTTCGACGGTGGGGAACATTCAGTACTTC	CASSPSTVGNIQYF
TRBD1	few	TRBV2	TRBJ2-7	TGTGCCAGCAGTGGGGGGACAGGGACCTACGAGCAGTACTTC	CASSGGTGTYEQYF
NA	NA	TRBV28	TRBJ1-2	TGTGCCACTCGGCCCGCCGCTTATGGCTACACCTTC	CATRPAAYGYTF
TRBD2	NA	TRBV5-4	TRBJ2-3	TGTGCCAGCACCCTAGCGGGGCCCTCAGATACGCAGTATTTT	CASTLAGPSDTQYF
TRBD2	NA	TRBV18	TRBJ2-7	TGTGCCAGCTCACCCGGGAGTAGCGGGGTTTACGAGCAGTACTTC	CASSPGSSGVYEQYF
TRBD2	few	TRBV5-4	TRBJ2-7	TGTGCCAGCAGACTAGCGGGCGTCGACGAGCAGTACTTC	CASRLAGVDEQYF
NA	few	TRBV7-2	TRBJ2-7	TGTGCCAGCAGCTTAGTCGCTAGTACCTACGAGCAGTACTTC	CASSLVASTYEQYF
TRBD2	few	TRBV9	TRBJ2-2	TGTGCCAGCAGCGTAGGGGCTAGCGGGGGTGTCGGGGAGCTGTTTTTT	CASSVGASGGVGELFF
NA	NA	TRBV5-6	TRBJ1-1	TGTGCCAGCAGCTGGGGCGGGGGATGGAACACTGAAGCTTTCTTT	CASSWGGGWNTEAFF
NA	NA	TRBV19	TRBJ2-3	TGTGCCAGTAGTAAGCAGGGCAGCACAGATACGCAGTATTTT	CASSKQGSTDTQYF
NA	NA	TRBV4-3	TRBJ2-7	TGCGCCAGCAGCCAAGCGTTCAATCCTACTTACGAGCAGTACTTC	CASSQAFNPTYEQYF
TRBD1	NA	TRBV30	TRBJ2-1	TGTGCCTGGACCAGGGGGTACAATGAGCAGTTCTTC	CAWTRGYNEQFF
NA	NA	TRBV10-3	TRBJ2-7	TGTGCCATCAGTCCCCGCTCCGGGACCACCTACGAGCAGTACTTC	CAISPRSGTTYEQYF
TRBD2	NA	TRBV5-3	TRBJ2-1	TGTGCCAGAAGCTTTGTAGCGGGGGGTTACAATGAGCAGTTCTTC	CARSFVAGGYNEQFF
TRBD1	NA	TRBV5-4	TRBJ2-5	TGTGCCAGCAGCTTGGCCAGGGGACAGGGGCCAGAGACCCAGTACTTC	CASSLARGQGPETQYF
NA	NA	TRBV6-1	TRBJ1-5	TGTGCCAGCAGTGAAAACGGAGGCGGCCTAGGCAATCAGCCCCAGCATTTT	CASSENGGGLGNQPQHF
TRBD1	NA	TRBV19	TRBJ1-2	TGTGCCAGTAAAAAGGGGGCGGCTCCGGGTGGCTACACCTTC	CASKKGAAPGGYTF
TRBD1	once	TRBV6-1	TRBJ1-5	TGTGCCAGCAGGCTCGGGACAGGGGGAAATCAGCCCCAGCATTTT	CASRLGTGGNQPQHF
TRBD1	NA	TRBV27	TRBJ1-4	TGTGCCAGCAGAGGGACAGCAACTAATGAAAAACTGTTTTTT	CASRGTATNEKLFF
NA	NA	TRBV11-2	TRBJ2-6	TGTGCCAGTAGATCTGGGGCCAACGTCCTGACTTTC	CASRSGANVLTF
TRBD1	NA	TRBV11-1	TRBJ1-1	TGTGCCAGCAGGGACAGGGGCAGGAACACTGAAGCTTTCTTT	CASRDRGRNTEAFF
NA	NA	TRBV5-1	TRBJ1-2	TGCGCCAGCAGCTTGGACGCATCGGCCCGAGGCCTCGGCTACACCTTC	CASSLDASARGLGYTF
TRBD2	few	TRBV5-1	TRBJ2-1	TGCGCCAGCAGCGGAGGGACTAGCGCAAACAATGAGCAGTTCTTC	CASSGGTSANNEQFF
TRBD2	many	TRBV2	TRBJ2-1	TGTGCCAGCAGTGGGTTAGCGGGGTACAATGAGCAGTTCTTC	CASSGLAGYNEQFF
NA	few	TRBV18	TRBJ1-5	TGTGCCAGCTCGGGGGACACGAACAATCAGCCCCAGCATTTT	CASSGDTNNQPQHF
NA	once	TRBV5-4	TRBJ2-7	TGTGCCAGCAGCTCAAGGGGGAGTATCGGCTACGAGCAGTACTTC	CASSSRGSIGYEQYF
NA	once	TRBV15	TRBJ2-7	TGTGCCACCAGCAGAGATGGGGCTACTTACGAGCAGTACTTC	CATSRDGATYEQYF
TRBD1	once	TRBV6-6	TRBJ2-3	TGTGCCAGCGGCCAGGGGGCGGGGGATACGCAGTATTTT	CASGQGAGDTQYF
TRBD2	once	TRBV10-3	TRBJ2-3	TGTGCCATCAGTGATTCTAGCGGGCTGGATACGCAGTATTTT	CAISDSSGLDTQYF
NA	NA	TRBV5-1	TRBJ1-1	TGCGCCAGCAGCTTGGTCGGAGCCGCAGGCACTGAAGCTTTCTTT	CASSLVGAAGTEAFF
NA	NA	TRBV5-4	TRBJ1-2	TGTGCCAGCAGCTTGGGTGGGGGAGACTATGGCTACACCTTC	CASSLGGGDYGYTF
TRBD1	NA	TRBV10-1	TRBJ2-7	TGCGCCAGCAGTGAGTCTGGACAGGGGGCAAGGCAGTACTTC	CASSESGQGARQYF
NA	NA	TRBV18	TRBJ2-6	TGTGCCAGCTCACCGGGTAGATTTACCTCTGGGGCCAACGTCCTGACTTTC	CASSPGRFTSGANVLTF
NA	NA	TRBV7-9	TRBJ2-4	TGTGCCAGCAGCTTGCAGGGATCACCTAGGGAAAACATTCAGTACTTC	CASSLQGSPRENIQYF
NA	NA	TRBV11-3	TRBJ1-6	TGTGCCAGCAGCTCACTTGGTGGGGGTTTTATCGGGGACGATAGTTCACCCCTCCACTTT	CASSSLGGGFIGDDSSPLHF
TRBD1	NA	TRBV30	TRBJ1-2	TGTGCCTGGAGGGCCCGGGACAGGGGGCAAGGCTACACCTTC	CAWRARDRGQGYTF
TRBD1	NA	TRBV5-1	TRBJ2-3	TGCGCCAGCAGCCCCCCCGGGACAGGGAGAGATACGCAGTATTTT	CASSPPGTGRDTQYF
TRBD1	NA	TRBV10-2	TRBJ1-2	TGCGCCAGCAGTGAGTGGGAAGGGGGCGTTCGCTACACCTTC	CASSEWEGGVRYTF
NA	few	TRBV11-2	TRBJ1-1	TGTGCCAGCAGCTTCACGACTCCGATGAACACTGAAGCTTTCTTT	CASSFTTPMNTEAFF
NA	NA	TRBV5-6	TRBJ2-5	TGTGCCAGCAGCTTGCCCAGGACCTCCCGGGAGACCCAGTACTTC	CASSLPRTSRETQYF
NA	NA	TRBV27	TRBJ2-5	TGTGCCAGCAGTTTATCGTATCAAGTAAAAGAGACCCAGTACTTC	CASSLSYQVKETQYF
TRBD2	NA	TRBV5-1	TRBJ2-5	TGCGCCAGCTCCTTAGGGACTAGCGCGCAGACCCAGTACTTC	CASSLGTSAQTQYF
NA	NA	TRBV19	TRBJ1-5	TGTGCCAGTAGTCCTACGGGTAGCAATCAGCCCCAGCATTTT	CASSPTGSNQPQHF
NA	NA	TRBV6-5	TRBJ1-5	TGTGCCAGCAGTTACTTGCCCAATCAGCCCCAGCATTTT	CASSYLPNQPQHF
TRBD1	NA	TRBV29-1	TRBJ2-7	TGCAGCGTAACCGGGACAGGGGGTTCCTACGAGCAGTACTTC	CSVTGTGGSYEQYF
TRBD1	NA	TRBV5-1	TRBJ2-3	TGCGCCAGCAGCTTGGCTCAGGGGGCAGATACGCAGTATTTT	CASSLAQGADTQYF
NA	NA	TRBV25-1	TRBJ1-5	TGTGCCAGCAGCGCGGGGGCCCGTCAGCCCCAGCATTTT	CASSAGARQPQHF
TRBD1	NA	TRBV19	TRBJ1-2	TGTGCCAGTAGTATAGGCGACAGGGTAGGAGGCTACACCTTC	CASSIGDRVGGYTF
NA	NA	TRBV19	TRBJ2-3	TGTGCCAGTAGTATTTCCCAGGCTAGCACAGATACGCAGTATTTT	CASSISQASTDTQYF
NA	NA	TRBV29-1	TRBJ1-2	TGCAGCGTTGAGACCCTCCAGGGGACGCCGTTGGACTATGGCTACACCTTC	CSVETLQGTPLDYGYTF
NA	NA	TRBV15	TRBJ2-3	TGTGCCACCAGCAGAGTAAAGGGCCCCCTGGGCACAGATACGCAGTATTTT	CATSRVKGPLGTDTQYF